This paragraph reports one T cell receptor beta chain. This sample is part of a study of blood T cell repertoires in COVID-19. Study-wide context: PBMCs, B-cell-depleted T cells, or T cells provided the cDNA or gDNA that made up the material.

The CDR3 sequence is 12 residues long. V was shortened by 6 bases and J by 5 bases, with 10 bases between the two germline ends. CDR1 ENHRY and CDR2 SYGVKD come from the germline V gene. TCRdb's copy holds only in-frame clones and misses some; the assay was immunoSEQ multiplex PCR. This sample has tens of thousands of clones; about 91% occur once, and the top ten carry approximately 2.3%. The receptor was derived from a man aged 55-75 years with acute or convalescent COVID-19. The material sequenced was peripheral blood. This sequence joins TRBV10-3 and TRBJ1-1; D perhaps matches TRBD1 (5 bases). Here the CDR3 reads CAIRGRETEAFF. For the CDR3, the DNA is TGTGCCATCAGGGGCAGGGAAACTGAAGCTTTCTTT.